This record concerns one T cell receptor beta chain sequence. This record belongs to a study of human T cells and chemical hapten exposure. MiXCR, run by TCRdb on the RACE reads, gives a single entry per CDR3 protein. The top ten clones hold about a tenth of a sample with just over 95,000 distinct CDR3 sequences, around 25% of them seen once. The time point denotes: patch test 3, about 24 weeks after DPC sensitization. As to treatment: therapeutic diphenylcyclopropenone sensitization with weekly scalp DPC. Germline V gene sequence: CDR1 SGHTA, CDR2 FQGTGA. The V and J ends lost 4 bases and 5 bases respectively, with 14 bases between them. CDR3 length equals 14 residues.

The V and J genes are TRBV7-3 and TRBJ2-5; D might be TRBD1 (5 bases). The TCR comes from a man between 40 and 49 years old with alopecia areata. Some clones in this sample may be carry-over from other donors' samples. Sequencing was performed on whole blood, taken in connection with sensitization to the hapten diphenylcyclopropenone (DPC). The CDR3 is CASSYGQRGETQYF. In DNA form, the CDR3 reads TGTGCCAGCAGCTATGGGCAAAGGGGTGAGACCCAGTACTTC. Using reference TRBV7-3 and TRBJ2-5 for the parts outside the CDR3, the full variable domain is GAGVSQTPSNKVTEKGKYVELRCDPISGHTALYWYRQSLGQGPEFLIYFQGTGAADDSGLPNDRFFAVRPEGSVSTLKIQRTERGDSAVYLCASSYGQRGETQYFGPGTRLLVL.